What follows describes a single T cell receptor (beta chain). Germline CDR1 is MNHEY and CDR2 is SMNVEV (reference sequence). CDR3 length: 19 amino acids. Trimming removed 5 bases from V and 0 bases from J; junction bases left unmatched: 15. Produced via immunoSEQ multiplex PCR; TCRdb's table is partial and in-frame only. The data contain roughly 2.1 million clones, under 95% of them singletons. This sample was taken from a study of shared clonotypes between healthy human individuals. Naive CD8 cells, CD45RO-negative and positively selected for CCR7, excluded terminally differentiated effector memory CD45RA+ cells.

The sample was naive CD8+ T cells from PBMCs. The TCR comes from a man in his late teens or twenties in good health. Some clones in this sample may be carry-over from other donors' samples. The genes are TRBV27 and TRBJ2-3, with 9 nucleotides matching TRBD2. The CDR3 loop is CASSLLAGARSSSTDTQYF. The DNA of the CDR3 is TGTGCCAGCAGTCTGTTAGCGGGAGCCCGATCTTCTAGCACAGATACGCAGTATTTT.